The clone carrying this TCR beta chain turned up a few times. Its antigen is not identified. These data originate in a study of OX40 agonist ivuxolimab in advanced cancers. Study-level background: Prior anti-PD-1, anti-PD-L1 or anti-CTLA-4 therapy was allowed; over 30% had some.

Study-level results: Averaged across samples, CD8+ T cells carried more expanded clones than CD4+ did. Still undetermined is the antigen specificity of the expanded peripheral T cells. At 0.1 to 3.0 mg/kg and by week 6, clonal expansion occurred in CD4+ and CD8+ blood T cells.

Using immunoSEQ multiplex PCR, the repertoire was profiled, and TCRdb retains in-frame clones only, with some absent. The data show over 30,000 clones, about four fifths seen once. The source is an adult with an advanced solid tumor such as melanoma, head and neck, liver or kidney cancer. The starting material was CD4+ or CD8+ T cells sorted from blood, obtained in a trial of the OX40 agonist ivuxolimab.

The CDR3 DNA sequence: TGTGCCAGCAGCCTGGCGGGGCGCATGAACACTGAAGCTTTCTTT. The encoded protein is CASSLAGRMNTEAFF. The gene calls are TRBV5-5 and TRBJ1-1; D perhaps matches TRBD1 (5 bases). Germline V gene data show CDR1 as SGHKS and CDR2 as YYEKEE (reference sequence). With 4 bases removed from V and 0 bases from J, the gap between germline ends came to 13 bases. The CDR3 spans 15 residues.